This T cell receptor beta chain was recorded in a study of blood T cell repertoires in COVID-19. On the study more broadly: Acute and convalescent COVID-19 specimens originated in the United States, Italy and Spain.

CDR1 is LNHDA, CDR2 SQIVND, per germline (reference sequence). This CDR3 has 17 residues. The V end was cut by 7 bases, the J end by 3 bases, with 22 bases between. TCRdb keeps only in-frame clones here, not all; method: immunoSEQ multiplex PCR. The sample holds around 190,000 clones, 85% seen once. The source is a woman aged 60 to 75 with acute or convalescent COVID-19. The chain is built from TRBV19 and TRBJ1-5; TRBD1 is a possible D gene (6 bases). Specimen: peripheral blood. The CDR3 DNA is TGTGCCAGTAACCGACCTAGGGGGACCTCCTTCAATCAGCCCCAGCATTTT. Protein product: CASNRPRGTSFNQPQHF.